A selection of T cell receptor beta chains follows, all from one sample in a study of T cells in Graves' hyperthyroidism and ophthalmopathy. TCRdb recomputed calls from the multiplex PCR reads with MiXCR, one row per CDR3 protein. The sample includes 300,000 or so distinct CDR3 sequences, around a sixth seen only once; the top ten take 45% to 55%. The sequenced sample consisted of blood. These receptors were obtained from a woman aged 45 to 65 with Graves' hyperthyroidism. The CDR3 runs from the conserved cysteine through the conserved F or W. Fields, in order: D gene, clone size, V gene, J gene, CDR3 protein, CDR3 DNA. A D gene is named only where the DNA matches it firmly. Only some rows state a clone size, as once, few, many or a class for expanded clones.

>.|few|TRBV14|TRBJ2-3
CASSPLVGIGGSTDTQYF
TGTGCCAGCAGCCCACTCGTGGGGATTGGCGGAAGCACAGATACGCAGTATTTT
>.|many|TRBV11-3|TRBJ2-3
CASSPEEQGGQYF
TGTGCCAGCAGCCCCGAAGAACAAGGCGGGCAGTATTTT
>.|.|TRBV30|TRBJ2-1
CAWSFYNEQFF
TGTGCCTGGAGTTTCTACAATGAGCAGTTCTTC
>TRBD1|many|TRBV6-1|TRBJ1-1
CASRIGQGDTEAFF
TGTGCCAGCAGGATCGGACAGGGCGACACTGAAGCTTTCTTT
>.|many|TRBV25-1|TRBJ2-5
CASSGFVGDRTGETQYF
TGTGCCAGCAGTGGATTTGTCGGGGACCGAACTGGGGAGACCCAGTACTTC
>TRBD1|.|TRBV9|TRBJ2-3
CASSRQGNTDTQYF
TGTGCCAGCAGCCGACAGGGTAACACAGATACGCAGTATTTT
>TRBD1|few|TRBV19|TRBJ1-3
CASRDSSGNTIYF
TGTGCCAGCCGGGACAGCTCTGGAAACACCATATATTTT
>.|many|TRBV30|TRBJ2-7
CAWSVRGYEQYF
TGTGCCTGGAGTGTAAGGGGGTACGAGCAGTACTTC
>TRBD2|few|TRBV7-8|TRBJ2-3
CASRFQREGDTQYF
TGTGCCAGCAGATTCCAGCGGGAGGGGGATACGCAGTATTTT
>.|few|TRBV7-9|TRBJ1-1
CASSSSVGGGREAFF
TGTGCCAGCAGCTCCTCGGTTGGCGGGGGCCGTGAAGCTTTCTTT
>.|.|TRBV20-1|TRBJ1-6
CSASETYNSPLHF
TGCAGTGCGTCAGAGACCTATAATTCACCCCTCCACTTT
>.|few|TRBV28|TRBJ2-7
CASSSRGTSYEQYF
TGTGCCAGCAGTTCACGGGGGACCTCCTACGAGCAGTACTTC
>TRBD2|many|TRBV2|TRBJ2-1
CARGLAYNEQFF
TGTGCCAGAGGACTAGCGTACAATGAGCAGTTCTTC
>TRBD1|many|TRBV6-5|TRBJ1-5
CASSYRGGDQPQHF
TGTGCCAGCAGTTACAGAGGGGGCGATCAGCCCCAGCATTTT
>TRBD1|few|TRBV20-1|TRBJ1-6
CSARERQGRAYNSPLHF
TGCAGTGCTAGAGAAAGACAGGGAAGAGCCTATAATTCACCCCTCCACTTT
>.|many|TRBV11-2|TRBJ2-3
CASSQQGPTDTQYF
TGTGCCAGCAGTCAACAGGGTCCCACAGATACGCAGTATTTT